These 10 T cell receptor beta chains share one sample of origin, sequenced in a study of T cells in Graves' hyperthyroidism and ophthalmopathy (dated by TCRdb to about 2019). Library preparation was by multiplex PCR. The reads were generated on an Illumina HiSeq 2000. Amplification of TCR beta CDR3 regions was carried out from RNA transcripts. The TCR CDR3 was subjected to a first round of RT-PCR using the HTBI primer set and the Qiagen OneStep RT-PCR kit. TCRdb reprocessing: public reads trimmed at Q25 with fastp, clones called with MiXCR, in-frame beta chains kept. All rows with the same CDR3 protein become a single entry with the most common DNA and genes. The sample data list 600,000 to 650,000 distinct CDR3 sequences, and 20% of these were observed just once. The ten largest clones take up about 35% of the sample. Material for sequencing was blood. These receptors were taken from a man under 40 with Graves' ophthalmopathy.

This clonotype was observed at least ten times. The gene calls are TRBV6-1 and TRBJ2-5; TRBD2 matches at 8 bases. V lost 5 bases and J lost 6; bases outside the gene matches: 11. The CDR3 covers 15 residues. Germline V gives CDR1 MNHNS, CDR2 SASEGT. The CDR3 nucleotides read TGTGCCAGCAGTCATCCGACTAGCGTTGTGCAGACCCAGTACTTC. Translation: CASSHPTSVVQTQYF.

This clonotype was detected only a few times. The chain has TRBV5-1 and TRBJ2-3, with a tentative D call TRBD2 (6 bases). The germline V gene has CDR1 SGHRS and CDR2 YFSETQ. This CDR3 comprises 14 residues. Deletions cut 4 bases from V and 2 bases from J, with 11 bases between. CDR3 sequence reads: CASSPGAATDTQYF. DNA for the CDR3: TGCGCCAGCAGCCCGGGAGCGGCCACAGATACGCAGTATTTT.

The J gene is TRBJ2-7, the V gene TRBV20-1; possibly TRBD2 for D (5 bases). Germline loops: CDR1 DFQATT, CDR2 SNEGSKA (reference sequence). This CDR3 is built from 16 residues. Deletions cut 0 bases from V and 0 bases from J, with 15 bases between. The CDR3 region is CSAREAQRLSSYEQYF. Written as DNA, the CDR3 is TGCAGTGCTAGAGAGGCCCAGCGGTTAAGCTCCTACGAGCAGTACTTC.

This clonotype was seen ten or more times. The chain recombines TRBV28 with TRBJ2-7; D remains unclear. This CDR3 is 15 amino acids long. The germline V gene encodes CDR1 MDHEN and CDR2 SYDVKM. Trimming pared 3 bases from V and 0 bases from J, leaving 12 bases between. The CDR3 spells CASSFPQTGSYEQYF. CDR3 coding DNA: TGTGCCAGCAGTTTCCCTCAGACTGGCTCCTACGAGCAGTACTTC.

The table lists this clonotype with many counts. This chain uses TRBV11-2 with TRBJ2-1; 8 nucleotides match TRBD1. The CDR3 loop spans 18 amino acids. CDR1 and CDR2 from the germline V gene are SGHAT and FQNNGV. J gave up 0 bases and V 1 base, and 8 bases lay outside the gene matches. CDR3 protein: CASSLAPGGSSSYNEQFF. Written as DNA, the CDR3 is TGTGCCAGCAGCTTAGCTCCAGGGGGCTCTAGCTCCTACAATGAGCAGTTCTTC.

This chain uses TRBV6-2 or TRBV6-3 with TRBJ2-5; 8 nucleotides match TRBD1. Germline CDR1 and CDR2: MNHEY and SVGEGT. V dropped 6 bases and J dropped 4; count of bases not matched to a gene: 13. The CDR3 is made up of 16 amino acids. CDR3 bases: TGTGCCAGCAGAACACCCCGACCAGGGGGCGCAGAGACCCAGTACTTC. As protein: CASRTPRPGGAETQYF.

This chain uses TRBV18 with TRBJ2-1; the D gene is possibly TRBD2 (6 bases). Per the germline V gene, CDR1 is KGHSH and CDR2 is LQKENI. Trimming cost V 3 bases and J 6 bases, with 15 bases left between them. The CDR3 runs to 15 residues. CDR3 residues: CASSPTAGSSNEQFF. CDR3 coding DNA: TGTGCCAGCTCACCCACTGCGGGATCTAGCAATGAGCAGTTCTTC.

This clonotype has ten or more counts. The chain recombines TRBV12-3 or TRBV12-4 with TRBJ1-2, with TRBD1 as a possible D gene (5 bases). CDR3 length: 21 residues. Trimming shortened V by 5 bases and J by 0 bases, and 31 bases separated the two germline ends. Here the CDR3 reads CASSPYKFPGLPKPSNYGYTF. Written as DNA, the CDR3 is TGTGCCAGCAGTCCATATAAGTTCCCGGGGCTGCCCAAACCATCTAACTATGGCTACACCTTC.

At least ten counts were recorded for this clonotype. The chain combines TRBV7-8 with TRBJ2-7; 11 nucleotides line up with TRBD2. The CDR3 length is 15 residues. Trimming cost V 4 bases and J 4 bases; bases outside gene matches: 6. Germline CDR1 reads SGHVS; CDR2 reads FQNEAQ. The CDR3 coding sequence is TGTGCCAGCAGCTCGTCGACTAGCGGGAAGTACGAGCAGTACTTC. Protein: CASSSSTSGKYEQYF.

This chain links TRBV28 with TRBJ1-3, with a tentative D call TRBD1 (5 bases). Germline-derived CDR1 and CDR2 are MDHEN and SYDVKM. Trimming left V 6 bases short and J 7 bases short, with 22 bases between. This CDR3 comprises 16 residues. CDR3 protein: CASSQRQRPRGNTIYF. The CDR3 DNA is TGTGCCAGCAGCCAAAGACAGAGACCCCGAGGGAACACCATATATTTT.